This entry concerns a single T cell receptor beta chain. No antigen is known for it. This sample was taken from a study of T cells in localized non-small cell lung cancer. Study-wide results and limits: Longer overall survival accompanied higher blood T cell density. Adjacent lung had a median roughly 61 of the 100 largest tumor clones. Tumor trailed uninvolved adjacent lung in T cell clonality, which peaked there.

Assay used: immunoSEQ multiplex PCR; TCRdb lists only in-frame clones, some missing. The table lists about 13,000 clones, 75% to 90% of them singletons. The CDR3 spans 13 residues. CDR1 GTSNPN and CDR2 SVGIG come from the germline V gene (reference sequence). The V gene lost 4 bases and the J gene lost 2 bases, with 12 bases spanning the gap. The genes are TRBV30 and TRBJ2-7; D may correspond to TRBD1 or TRBD2 (5 bases each). Sequencing used peripheral blood, obtained before any cancer treatment. This clonotype was sampled from a male donor aged 60 or older with stage I squamous cell lung carcinoma. Here the CDR3 DNA reads TGTGCCTGGACTCGGGGCGGTCCCTACGAGCAGTACTTC. Its protein product is CAWTRGGPYEQYF.